The 10 T cell receptor beta chains in this list originate from one sample, sequenced in a study of blood T cell repertoires in COVID-19. This table comes from immunoSEQ multiplex PCR, and its TCRdb copy is limited to in-frame clones, with some not included. The repertoire has some 130,000 clones, about four fifths of them found once; the top ten carry around 17%. Source material: peripheral blood. The receptors here all came from a woman aged 45-65 years with acute or convalescent COVID-19.

Regarding this clone: Other DNA sequences in the same sample also yield this CDR3. The V call is TRBV6-5, the J call TRBJ2-1; TRBD2 matches 8 bases. CDR3 length: 15 residues. Looked up from germline, CDR1 is MNHEY and CDR2 is SVGAGI. With 4 bases clipped from V and 4 bases from J, the junction kept 6 bases outside the gene matches. CDR3 protein: CASSSSGGEYNEQFF. The CDR3 nucleotides read TGTGCCAGCAGTTCAAGCGGGGGAGAGTACAATGAGCAGTTCTTC.

V gene TRBV3-1 (or the pseudogene TRBV3-2) combines with J gene TRBJ2-1; 15 positions match TRBD2. The germline gives CDR1 LGHDT, CDR2 YNNKEL (reference sequence). V lost 1 base and J lost 0; bases outside the gene matches: 7. The CDR3 sequence is 20 residues long. CDR3 sequence reads: CASSQGMGLAGGRSYNEQFF. The CDR3 coding sequence is TGTGCCAGCAGCCAAGGCATGGGACTAGCGGGGGGCCGCTCCTACAATGAGCAGTTCTTC.

The chain joins TRBV30 to TRBJ1-2, with 10 bases lining up with TRBD1. This CDR3 region has 14 residues. The germline CDR1 and CDR2 sequences are GTSNPN and SVGIG (reference sequence). Trimming removed 4 bases from V and 3 bases from J; junction bases left unmatched: 5. Here the CDR3 DNA reads TGTGCCTGGATCCCCGGACAGGGGGACTATGGCTACACCTTC. Encoded protein: CAWIPGQGDYGYTF.

This chain uses TRBV6-2 or TRBV6-3 with TRBJ1-2; 9 bases fit TRBD1. The CDR3 loop spans 19 amino acids. CDR1 MNHEY and CDR2 SVGEGT come from the germline V gene. After removal of 0 bases from V and 2 bases from J, the junction contained 13 bases not matched to a gene. The CDR3: CASSYSRSDGTGLNYGYTF. DNA for the CDR3: TGTGCCAGCAGTTACTCGAGATCTGATGGGACAGGGCTCAACTATGGCTACACCTTC.

V and J are TRBV29-1 and TRBJ1-4; perhaps TRBD1 as D (5 bases). In germline, CDR1 is SQVTM, CDR2 ANQGSEA. There are 14 residues in the CDR3. V was pared by 4 bases and J by 3 bases, with 12 bases between. CDR3 bases: TGCAGCGTTGGGAGGGGAGCGGCTAATGAAAAACTGTTTTTT. Its protein is CSVGRGAANEKLFF.

V gene TRBV5-1 combines with J gene TRBJ2-5; 9 nucleotides match TRBD1. The ends lost 5 bases at V and 3 bases at J; junction bases unmatched: 8. The CDR3 runs to 15 residues. Germline V gene sequence: CDR1 SGHRS, CDR2 YFSETQ. This CDR3 is CASRQQGQGEETQYF. The DNA of the CDR3 is TGCGCCAGCAGACAACAGGGACAGGGAGAAGAGACCCAGTACTTC.

V gene TRBV7-8 combines with J gene TRBJ1-4, with D perhaps TRBD1 (6 bases). V was clipped by 1 base and J by 3 bases, with 6 bases between them. The CDR3 consists of 14 residues. Germline CDR1 SGHVS, CDR2 FQNEAQ. CDR3 residues: CASSLGTANEKLFF. CDR3 coding DNA: TGTGCCAGCAGCTTAGGGACAGCTAATGAAAAACTGTTTTTT. Looking up the rest from reference TRBV7-8 and TRBJ1-4 gives the full variable domain: GAGVSQSPRYKVAKRGQDVALRCDPISGHVSLFWYQQALGQGPEFLTYFQNEAQLDKSGLPSDRFFAERPEGSVSTLKIQRTQQEDSAVYLCASSLGTANEKLFFGSGTQLSVL.

The chain uses TRBV3-1 (or the pseudogene TRBV3-2) and TRBJ2-3; 7 bases fit TRBD2. V was pared by 0 bases and J by 3 bases, with 6 bases of the junction left unmatched. The germline gives CDR1 LGHDT, CDR2 YNNKEL (reference sequence). This CDR3 is built from 16 residues. CDR3 in amino acids: CASSQDKGGGTDTQYF. The DNA for the CDR3 is TGTGCCAGCAGCCAAGATAAAGGCGGGGGTACAGATACGCAGTATTTT.

The chain couples TRBV4-2 to TRBJ2-2; 11 positions match TRBD2. V shed 3 bases and J 4 bases; nucleotides not matched to a gene: 7. In germline, CDR1 is LGHNA, CDR2 YNFKEQ. The CDR3 length is 17 residues. The CDR3 nucleotides are TGTGCCAGCAGCCAGGGAGGACTAGCGGGTCTCACCGGGGAGCTGTTTTTT. Amino acids: CASSQGGLAGLTGELFF.

This clone was counted once. V usage is TRBV30 and J usage is TRBJ1-2; D may be TRBD1 (6 bases). Trimming shortened V by 2 bases and J by 12 bases, and 19 bases separated the two germline ends. Germline CDR1 GTSNPN, CDR2 SVGIG (reference sequence). The CDR3 is made up of 13 amino acids. The CDR3 protein is CAWSPQGREANTF. CDR3 nucleotide sequence: TGTGCCTGGAGTCCCCAGGGGAGAGAGGCCAACACCTTC.